This T cell receptor beta chain was documented in a study of OX40 agonist ivuxolimab in advanced cancers. V dropped 5 bases and J dropped 5; count of bases not matched to a gene: 19. CDR3 length: 18 amino acids. Germline V gene sequence: CDR1 MDHEN, CDR2 SYDVKM. Sequenced by immunoSEQ multiplex PCR; TCRdb stores in-frame clones only, minus some. The sample contains 45,000 to 60,000 clones, around 80% of which appear only once. The rearrangement links TRBV28 to TRBJ2-5; 8 bases align to TRBD2. The material was CD4+ or CD8+ T cells sorted from blood, obtained in a trial of the OX40 agonist ivuxolimab. The sequence came from an adult with an advanced solid tumor such as melanoma, head and neck, liver or kidney cancer. The CDR3 sequence: CASSARRGGRASYETQYF. The CDR3 nucleotides read TGTGCCAGCAGTGCCCGCCGGGGGGGGAGGGCCAGTTATGAGACCCAGTACTTC.